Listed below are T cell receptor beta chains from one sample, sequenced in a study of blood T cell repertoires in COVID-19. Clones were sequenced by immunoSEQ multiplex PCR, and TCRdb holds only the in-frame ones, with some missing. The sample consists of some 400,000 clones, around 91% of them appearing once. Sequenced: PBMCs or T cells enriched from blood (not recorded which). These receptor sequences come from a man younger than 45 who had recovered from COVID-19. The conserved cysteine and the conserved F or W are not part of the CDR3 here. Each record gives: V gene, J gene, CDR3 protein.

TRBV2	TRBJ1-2	ASSPTGNGYGYT
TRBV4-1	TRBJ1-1	ASSQAGQGNTEAF
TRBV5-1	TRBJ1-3	ASSLGAVGNTIY
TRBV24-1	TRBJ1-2	ATSDFRGGYT
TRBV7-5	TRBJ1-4	VRSFYAGALAEKLF
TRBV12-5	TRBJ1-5	ASTGQLDQPQH
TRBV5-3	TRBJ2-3	VRSLVESTSTDTQY
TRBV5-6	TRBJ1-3	ASSFGPGSGNTIY
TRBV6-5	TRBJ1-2	ASSYSEDYGYT
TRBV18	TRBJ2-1	ASSVPRGARDEQF
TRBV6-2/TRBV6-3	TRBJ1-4	ASSPRDRKNEKLF
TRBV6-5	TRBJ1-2	ASSYSIGQNYGYT
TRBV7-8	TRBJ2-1	ASSLRLAANNEQF
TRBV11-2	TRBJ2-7	ASSLEGGESYEQY
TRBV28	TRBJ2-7	ASTPSGYEQY
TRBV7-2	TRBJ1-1	ASSEWQADTEAF
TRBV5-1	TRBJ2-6	ASSLDPAPSVLT
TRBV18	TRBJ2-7	ASSRELAGGSEQY
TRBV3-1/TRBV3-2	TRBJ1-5	ASSQTTGSNQPQH
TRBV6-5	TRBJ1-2	ASSPQHGNGYT
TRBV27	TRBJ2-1	ASSIQGAPNEQF
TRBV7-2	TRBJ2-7	ASSPGVAGDYEQY
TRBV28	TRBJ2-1	ASSLPSGSGWNEQF
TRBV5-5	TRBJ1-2	ASSLWQGFSGGYT
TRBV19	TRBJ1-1	ASGQGADTEAF
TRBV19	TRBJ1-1	ASSIDWGPNEAF
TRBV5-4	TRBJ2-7	ASSLSGYEQY
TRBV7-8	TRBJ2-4	ASSLQGAQNIQY
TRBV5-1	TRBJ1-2	ASSLPGTGANYGYT
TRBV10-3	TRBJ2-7	AISKGTSGSTYEQY
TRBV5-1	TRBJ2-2	ASSLGLRELF
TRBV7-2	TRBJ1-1	ASSRPATGLKNTEAF
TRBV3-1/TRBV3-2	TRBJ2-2	ASSQVERSTGELF
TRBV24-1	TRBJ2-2	ATSDVGQPNTGELF
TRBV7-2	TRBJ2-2	AGGRAGGELF
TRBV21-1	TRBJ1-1	ASSKDSRDKGPEAF
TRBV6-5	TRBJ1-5	ASGAGAKPQH
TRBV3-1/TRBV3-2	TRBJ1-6	ASSPSSGTGYNSPLH
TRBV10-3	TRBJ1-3	AITGGTGNTIY
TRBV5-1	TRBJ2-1	ASSPPAGLALGEQF
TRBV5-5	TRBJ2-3	ASSLLFSRNTDTQY
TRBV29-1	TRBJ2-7	SVKQGSAQY
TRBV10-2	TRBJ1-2	ASSETAKETGYT
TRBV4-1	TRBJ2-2	ASSQDPLGLNTGELF
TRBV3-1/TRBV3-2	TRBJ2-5	ASSQDLGPQETQY
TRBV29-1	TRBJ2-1	SSDPGSDPNEQF
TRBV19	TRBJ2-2	ASSRRPANTGELF
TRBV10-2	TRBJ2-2	ATHGEAGGFRELF
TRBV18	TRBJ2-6	ASSPGISDRGRIPSSGANVLT
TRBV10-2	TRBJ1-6	ASSEQGGNSPLH
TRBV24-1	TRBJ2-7	ATRLGGSVYEQY
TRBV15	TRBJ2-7	ATSRGQGALYEQY
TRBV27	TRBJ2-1	ASSLSRGAYNEQF